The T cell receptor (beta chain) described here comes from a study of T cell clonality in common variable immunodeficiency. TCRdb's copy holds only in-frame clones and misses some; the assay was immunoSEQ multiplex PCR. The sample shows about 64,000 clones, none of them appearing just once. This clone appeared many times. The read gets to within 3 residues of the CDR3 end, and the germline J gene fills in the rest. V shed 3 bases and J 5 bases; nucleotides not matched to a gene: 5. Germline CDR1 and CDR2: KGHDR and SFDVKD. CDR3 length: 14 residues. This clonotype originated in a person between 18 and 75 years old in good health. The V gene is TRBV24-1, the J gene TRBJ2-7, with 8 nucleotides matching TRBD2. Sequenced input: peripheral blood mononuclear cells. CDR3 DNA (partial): TGTGCCACCAGTGATGGACTAGCCCCCAACGAG. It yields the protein CATSDGLAPNE. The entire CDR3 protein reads CATSDGLAPNEQYF.